The clone carrying this T cell receptor beta chain was observed many times. The antigen remains undetermined. This sample was included in a study of blood T cells in healthy people across ages. General study points: The diversity estimates, figures obtained from one million T cells, were considered underestimates.

Drawn from each donor were roughly 10 milliliters of peripheral blood. The CDR3 contains 14 residues. The V and J ends lost 6 bases and 1 base respectively, with 13 bases between them. Per the germline V gene, CDR1 is MNHNY and CDR2 is SVGAGI (reference sequence). Alongside a J-beta primer mix, a sample-barcoded 5' primer served in a second PCR lasting about 7 to 11 cycles. Every molecule of cDNA carried a tag from a template-switch adaptor with 12 random nucleotides. TCRdb re-derived calls from the 5' RACE reads in MiXCR, one entry per CDR3 protein. This repertoire shows hundreds of thousands of distinct CDR3 sequences, around 50% found once; its top ten account for 20% to 25%.

The chain joins TRBV6-6 to TRBJ2-7, with D possibly TRBD2 on 5 matching bases. Sequenced input: blood. The TCR sequence derives from a man older than 75 in good health. The chain's CDR3 is CASSTRAGSYEQYF. DNA of the CDR3: TGTGCCAGCAGCACCCGTGCGGGTTCCTACGAGCAGTACTTC.